A single T cell receptor (beta chain) is shown here with its context. The repertoire was sequenced with immunoSEQ multiplex PCR; TCRdb's copy has only in-frame clones and lacks some. The data show some 22,000 clones, about three quarters seen once. The sample originates from a study of PD-1 blockade in classical Hodgkin lymphoma. As to time point: cycle 4 day 1 (C4D1), after 6 weeks of nivolumab. Relapse was seen in all patients after autologous stem cell transplantation, and brentuximab vedotin exposure was variable. The V and J ends lost 5 bases and 11 bases, in that order; junction bases with no gene match: 10. CDR3 length equals 15 residues. CDR1 SGHRS and CDR2 YFSETQ come from the germline V gene.

Sequenced here: peripheral blood mononuclear cells (PBMCs), sampled before the fourth cycle of nivolumab. The rearrangement uses TRBV5-1 and TRBJ2-1; 13 nucleotides align to TRBD2. This TCR was sampled from a human donor with classical Hodgkin lymphoma. The CDR3 DNA sequence: TGCGCCAGCAGGGCGGGACTAGCGGGACCCTTTAAGCAGTTCTTC. Protein sequence: CASRAGLAGPFKQFF. Together with reference TRBV5-1 and TRBJ2-1, the CDR3 gives the full variable domain: KAGVTQTPRYLIKTRGQQVTLSCSPISGHRSVSWYQQTPGQGLQFLFEYFSETQRNKGNFPGRFSGRQFSNSRSEMNVSTLELGDSALYLCASRAGLAGPFKQFFGPGTRLTVL.